This TCR beta chain was observed in a study of post-analysis software for immune sequencing data. Study-level background: Disease trajectories encompassed relapsing-remitting, secondary progressive and progressive-relapsing multiple sclerosis.

Whole-study findings and limits: Patients used several TRBV segments, including TRBV5-6, TRBV5-1 and TRBV20-1, more often than controls. Strong co-clustering by F measure linked samples that shared a preparation batch. A significant reduction in normalized Chao1 diversity was observed in multiple sclerosis patients versus controls.

Prepared TCR beta cDNA libraries contained unique molecular identifiers. TCRdb re-called the PCR reads through MiXCR, storing one row per CDR3 protein. The sample lists under 900,000 distinct CDR3 sequences; roughly 50% were seen once. The CDR3 is 14 residues long. Per the germline V gene, CDR1 is DFQATT and CDR2 is SNEGSKA (reference sequence). The V end was cut by 5 bases, the J end by 0 bases, with 11 bases between. As to this clonotype: Its antigen remains unidentified.

The sample consisted of blood. The chain joins TRBV20-1 to TRBJ2-1; D is undetermined. The clonotype was recovered from a girl aged 10 to 17 with multiple sclerosis. The DNA of the CDR3 is TGCAGTGCTGAAGTAGCAAGCTCCTACAATGAGCAGTTCTTC. It translates to CSAEVASSYNEQFF.